The present entry profiles one T cell receptor beta chain with its context. What it recognizes is unknown. Each HIV participant was treated in the United States. Researchers report immunoSEQ v3.0 was run at survey level. Sequencing aimed at roughly 40,000-55,000 T-cell genomes per sample. Data came from immunoSEQ multiplex PCR; TCRdb stores just in-frame clones and leaves some out. In the table there are 34,000 or so clones, around 85% of which are singletons. This CDR3 spans 15 amino acids. J was trimmed by 4 bases and V by 4 bases; bases with no gene match: 8. Germline V lookup: CDR1 SEHNR, CDR2 FQNEAQ (reference sequence). This specimen comes from a study of long-term antiretroviral therapy in people with HIV. General study findings and limits: Adherence to ART, viral resistance and therapy changes lacked any data. Spans of CDR3 length were tighter for HIV repertoires than for controls.

This clonotype was sampled from a man in his late teens or twenties with HIV. The source was unsorted PBMCs, collected about 3.5 years after starting antiretroviral therapy. The chain is built from TRBV7-9 and TRBJ1-1, with 8 bases aligning to TRBD1. CDR3 amino acids: CASSSPDRGRTEAFF. DNA for the CDR3: TGTGCCAGCAGCTCCCCCGACAGGGGACGCACTGAAGCTTTCTTT.